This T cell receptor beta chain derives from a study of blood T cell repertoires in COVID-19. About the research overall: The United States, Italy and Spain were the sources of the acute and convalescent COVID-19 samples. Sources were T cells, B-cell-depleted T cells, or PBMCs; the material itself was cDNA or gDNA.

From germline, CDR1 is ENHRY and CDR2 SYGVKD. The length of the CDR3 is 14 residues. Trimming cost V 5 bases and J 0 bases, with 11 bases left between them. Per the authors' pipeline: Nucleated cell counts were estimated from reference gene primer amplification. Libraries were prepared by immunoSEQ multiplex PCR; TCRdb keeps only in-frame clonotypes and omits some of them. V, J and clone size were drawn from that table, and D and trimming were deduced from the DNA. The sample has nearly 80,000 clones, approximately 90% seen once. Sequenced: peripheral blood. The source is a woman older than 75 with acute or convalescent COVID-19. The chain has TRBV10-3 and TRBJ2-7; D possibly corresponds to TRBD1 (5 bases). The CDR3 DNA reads TGTGCCATCAGTTCCAGACAGAGCTCCTACGAGCAGTACTTC. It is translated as CAISSRQSSYEQYF.